This record concerns one T cell receptor (beta chain) sequence. It lacks a known antigen. The input lacks base qualities; no much larger clone sits a single base away. This specimen belongs to a study of cytotoxic CD8 clonotypes in ibrutinib-treated CLL (dated by TCRdb to the early 2020s). Background on the whole study: The cohort was composed of about 10 relapsed/refractory and about 15 treatment-naive patients; IGHV unmutated status was identified in roughly 17 patients. Responses were partial in roughly 24 patients and complete in 2; after median around 65 months follow-up, about 14 stayed in remission and approximately 12 progressed. The response samples were drawn at a median of approximately 11 months into treatment, with a range of roughly 6 to 40 months. On average, each sample yielded 250,000 to 300,000 productive templates and tens of thousands of productive rearrangements. Longitudinal samples were available for about 30% of the roughly 90 trial participants. Cryopreserved peripheral blood mononuclear cells were obtained prior to treatment, at the time of response, and at either disease progression or sustained remission. Every remission and progressive disease sample was obtained while ibrutinib was still being received by the patients.

A MiSeq instrument was used for deep resolution sequencing, which targeted depths ranging from 1 in 1 million up to 1 in 200,000 T cells, with coverage averaging 10x for each clonotype. TCR beta libraries were generated with the immunoSEQ hsTCRB Kit. Per the authors' processing: The data were analyzed with ImmunoSEQ Analyzer and ImmunoSEQ Data Assistant, and V, D and J gene assignments followed IMGT definitions. Clonality, which ranges from 0 to 1, was calculated by subtracting the normalized Shannon entropy of productive rearrangement frequencies from one. Only overrepresented clonotypes making up at least 0.05% of the repertoire of each patient were included in the public clonotype analysis. Roughly 12 age-matched healthy donor repertoires from immuneACCESS were used as controls for clonality. As stored in TCRdb, this immuneACCESS dataset retains in-frame rearrangements with V and J assigned. A fraction of the clones does not appear; measured against another copy, unresolved V genes explain less than half of the discrepancy, and the remainder lacks a known reason. V and J calls and clone size are given by that table; D and trimming were obtained from the DNA. In all, the sample holds about 76,000 clones, and approximately 82% of those were seen once. About 38% of the sample lies in the top ten.

General conclusions and limits of the study: At ibrutinib response clonality went up, during sustained remission it held steady, and at progression it dropped back toward baseline. Public clonotypes were rare and either shrank or stayed stable during treatment, and the rise in clonality at ibrutinib response reflected expansion of private clonotypes. Sampling times were not matched between patients in sustained remission and patients whose disease was progressing, and lymph node repertoires were not examined. At baseline, clonality was higher than in age-matched healthy donors and showed a strong correlation with circulating CD8+ T-cell counts.

The meaning of the sample's time point label: roughly 23 months on ibrutinib. For TCR beta library preparation, about 2 micrograms of genomic DNA was extracted from cryopreserved PBMCs. Longitudinal blood samples from CLL patients receiving ibrutinib monotherapy were subjected to high-throughput TCR beta sequencing. The patients took part in an open-label, single-center phase 2 trial of ibrutinib monotherapy. CDR1 and CDR2 were assigned from the germline V gene as SQVTM and ANQGSEA. Spanning cysteine to phenylalanine, the CDR3 consists of 14 amino acids. The DNA shown is the 42-base CDR3, in frame from base 1. Trimming removed 0 bases from V and 4 bases from J, leaving 13 bases between the germline ends.

The receptor was isolated from a human donor with chronic lymphocytic leukemia. The rearranged chain carries TRBV29-1 and TRBJ2-7; the D segment cannot be called with confidence. Source: PBMCs, taken after 24 months of ibrutinib treatment. The CDR3 has the sequence CSVEDMNSRYEQYF. The DNA is TGCAGCGTTGAAGATATGAATTCCCGTTACGAGCAGTACTTC.